The 4 T cell receptor beta chains below all came from one sample that was sequenced in a study of blood T cell repertoires in COVID-19. Clones were sequenced by immunoSEQ multiplex PCR, and TCRdb holds only the in-frame ones, with some missing. The profile covers around 260,000 clones, with about 88% appearing a single time and 4% taken by the ten largest. The sequenced material came from peripheral blood. The receptors come from a man aged 55-75 years who had recovered from COVID-19.

This clone appeared a single time. This sequence joins TRBV4-1 and TRBJ2-5, with TRBD2 identical over 10 bases. Germline values: CDR1 MGHRA, CDR2 YSYEKL. The CDR3 is 14 amino acids. Trimming removed 6 bases from V and 11 bases from J; junction bases left unmatched: 12. CDR3: CASSLALAGVIQYF. The CDR3 nucleotides are TGCGCCAGCAGTCTCGCCCTAGCGGGGGTTATTCAGTACTTC.

The V call is TRBV7-2, the J call TRBJ1-5; D unclear. The CDR3 spans 17 residues. Germline V lookup: CDR1 SGHTA, CDR2 FQGNSA. V lost 3 bases to trimming and J lost 0 bases, with 15 bases between them. Here the CDR3 reads CASSLGGGAYSNQPQHF. The CDR3 DNA sequence: TGTGCCAGCAGCTTGGGAGGAGGAGCTTATAGCAATCAGCCCCAGCATTTT.

This chain connects TRBV5-1 to TRBJ2-2, with 12 bases identical to TRBD1. Germline lookup yields CDR1 SGHRS and CDR2 YFSETQ. CDR3 length equals 17 residues. The trim removed 4 bases at V and 5 bases at J, leaving 9 bases unmatched. In DNA form, the CDR3 reads TGCGCCAGCAGCGCCGGGACAGGGGGCCCAAGGACCGGGGAGCTGTTTTTT. This encodes CASSAGTGGPRTGELFF.

V gene TRBV19 combines with J gene TRBJ1-2; TRBD1 agrees at 8 bases. J lost 2 bases, V lost 9 bases, and 11 bases had no gene match. Germline lookup yields CDR1 LNHDA and CDR2 SQIVND (reference sequence). The CDR3 has 15 residues. The CDR3 nucleotides are TGTGCCAGCACCAGGGGGCATCAGGACAACTATGGCTACACCTTC. Translated: CASTRGHQDNYGYTF.